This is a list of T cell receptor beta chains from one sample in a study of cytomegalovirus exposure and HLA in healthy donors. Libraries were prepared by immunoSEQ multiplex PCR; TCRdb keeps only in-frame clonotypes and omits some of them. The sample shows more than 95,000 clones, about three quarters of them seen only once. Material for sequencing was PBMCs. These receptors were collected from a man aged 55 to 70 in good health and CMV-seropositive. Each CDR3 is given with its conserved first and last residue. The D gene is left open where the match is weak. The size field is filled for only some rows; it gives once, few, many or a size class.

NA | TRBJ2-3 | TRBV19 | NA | TGTGCCAGTAGCAGGGATTCTAGCACAGATACGCAGTATTTT | CASSRDSSTDTQYF
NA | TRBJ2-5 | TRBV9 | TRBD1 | TGTGCCAGCAGCGAGGGACAGGGAGTGATTCGGCAAGAGACCCAGTACTTC | CASSEGQGVIRQETQYF
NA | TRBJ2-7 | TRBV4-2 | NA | TGTGCCAGCAGCCAAGATTTAACGGGGGAATCCTACGAGCAGTACTTC | CASSQDLTGESYEQYF
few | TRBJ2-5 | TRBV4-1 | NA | TGCGCCAGCAGCCAAGACAGGTTGGAGACCCAGTACTTC | CASSQDRLETQYF
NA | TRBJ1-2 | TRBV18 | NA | TGTGCCAGCTCACCGCCTTGGCAGGGAGGCGGCTACACCTTC | CASSPPWQGGGYTF
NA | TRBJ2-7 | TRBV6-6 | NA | TGTGCCAGCAGTCAGACCTACGAGCAGTACTTC | CASSQTYEQYF
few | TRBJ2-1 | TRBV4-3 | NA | TGCGCCAGCAGCCAAAAGGGACTGACCAATGAGCAGTTCTTC | CASSQKGLTNEQFF
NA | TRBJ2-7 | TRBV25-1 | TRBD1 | TGTGCCAGCACTGGGACAGGCGGAAACGAGCAGTACTTC | CASTGTGGNEQYF
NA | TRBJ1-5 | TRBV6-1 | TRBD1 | TGTGCCAGCAGTGTCAGAGTCCCCGGACAGGGGGGTCAGCCCCAGCATTTT | CASSVRVPGQGGQPQHF
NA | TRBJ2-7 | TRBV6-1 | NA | TGTGCCAGTGCCGGGACTCCGAGCTCCTACGAGCAGTACTTC | CASAGTPSSYEQYF
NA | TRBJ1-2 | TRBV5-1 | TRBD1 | TGCGCCAGCAGCCTCAGGGACAGGCTTAGGAACTATGGCTACACCTTC | CASSLRDRLRNYGYTF